Described below is a single T cell receptor (beta chain) sequence and its context. Libraries were prepared by immunoSEQ multiplex PCR; TCRdb keeps only in-frame clonotypes and omits some of them. Altogether 250,000 to 350,000 clones are present, approximately 76% being singletons, with the ten largest covering 5.6%. The data stem from a study of cytotoxic CD8 clonotypes in ibrutinib-treated CLL. Study-wide context: Response was recorded as partial in some 25 patients and complete in 2; at median about 6 years, approximately 14 remained remitted and about twelve had progressed.

The CDR3 loop spans 14 amino acids. Trimming shortened V by 6 bases and J by 0 bases, and 12 bases separated the two germline ends. The germline gives CDR1 WSHSY, CDR2 SAAADI. The chain combines TRBV10-2 with TRBJ2-7; weak D call: TRBD2 (6 bases). This TCR derives from a human donor with chronic lymphocytic leukemia. The sequenced sample was PBMCs, obtained at disease progression, from a patient treated with ibrutinib. This CDR3 is CASSLGGSSYEQYF. For the CDR3, the DNA is TGCGCCAGCAGCCTCGGAGGGAGCTCCTACGAGCAGTACTTC.